This entry describes one TCR beta chain. Its antigen is unidentified. These data originate in a study of cytomegalovirus exposure and HLA in healthy donors. Notes on the study in general: Presence/absence results assume similar sequencing depth per donor, which may not hold.

Primers for the PCR totalled 60 Vbeta and 13 Jbeta. Sequencing used immunoSEQ multiplex PCR; TCRdb keeps in-frame clones, though not all of them. The sample records 100,000 or so clones, just under 80% being singletons. The junction had 4 bases not matched to a gene; V was cut back by 4 bases and J by 3 bases. CDR3 size: 13 residues. Germline CDR1 and CDR2: SQVTM and ANQGSEA. What was sequenced was PBMCs. This receptor was obtained from a male donor in good health and CMV-seronegative. The gene calls are TRBV29-1 and TRBJ2-7, with TRBD1 matching over 9 bases. CDR3 protein: CSVALDRGYEQYF. CDR3 coding DNA: TGCAGCGTTGCCCTGGACAGGGGCTACGAGCAGTACTTC.